The rows below give T cell receptor beta chains drawn from one sample of a study of blood T cell repertoires in COVID-19. The repertoire was sequenced with immunoSEQ multiplex PCR; TCRdb's copy has only in-frame clones and lacks some. The repertoire consists of 75,000 to 80,000 clones, with approximately 81% occurring once and the leading ten covering 9.5% to 12%. The specimen sequenced was peripheral blood. These receptors were obtained from a man in his 60s with COVID-19, enrolled during active disease. The CDR3 runs from the conserved cysteine through the conserved F or W. A D gene is named only where the DNA matches it firmly. Expanded clones get a size class; other rows say once, few or many, or leave the size out.

D | J | size | V | length | DNA | CDR3
- | TRBJ1-1 | - | TRBV5-1 | 12 | TGCGCCAGCAGCTTGGACAGCCTTGAAGCTTTCTTT | CASSLDSLEAFF
- | TRBJ2-7 | many | TRBV6-6 | 16 | TGTGCCAGCAGTTACTCTGAGCGTCCCAGCTCCTACGAGCAGTACTTC | CASSYSERPSSYEQYF
TRBD2 | TRBJ2-3 | - | TRBV19 | 14 | TGTGCCAGTAGTCTGGCGGGAGGAGAAGATACGCAGTATTTT | CASSLAGGEDTQYF
TRBD1 | TRBJ2-3 | - | TRBV2 | 12 | TGTGCCAGCAGTGGGGACAGGTATACGCAGTATTTT | CASSGDRYTQYF
- | TRBJ2-3 | - | TRBV5-5 | 12 | TGTGCCAGCAGCCCGGAGACAGATACGCAGTATTTT | CASSPETDTQYF
TRBD1 | TRBJ2-7 | - | TRBV6-5 | 15 | TGTGCCAGCAGTTACTCGTCGGGACAGGGATACGAGCAGTACTTC | CASSYSSGQGYEQYF
- | TRBJ1-3 | - | TRBV10-3 | 16 | TGTGCCATCAGTGAGAGGGACTCAGCCTCTGGAAACACCATATATTTT | CAISERDSASGNTIYF
TRBD1 | TRBJ2-5 | - | TRBV7-3 | 15 | TGTGCCAGCAGCTTAGGGGGACAGGGTTCTGAGACCCAGTACTTC | CASSLGGQGSETQYF
- | TRBJ1-2 | - | TRBV5-6 | 17 | TGTGCCAGCAGTAGGGACATAGGGTATGATTCTAACTATGGCTACACCTTC | CASSRDIGYDSNYGYTF
- | TRBJ1-3 | - | TRBV2 | 18 | TGTGCCAGCAGTGAAAGGGGAGCAGGAGGGTCCTCTGGAAACACCATATATTTT | CASSERGAGGSSGNTIYF
- | TRBJ1-5 | once | TRBV6-1 | 13 | TGTGCCAGCAGTGAATCGCTAAATCAGCCCCAGCATTTT | CASSESLNQPQHF
TRBD1 | TRBJ2-5 | - | TRBV29-1 | 13 | TGCAGCGTCATTAGACAGGGGCTGGAGACCCAGTACTTC | CSVIRQGLETQYF
TRBD2 | TRBJ2-7 | - | TRBV5-4 | 15 | TGTGCCAGCAGCAACCGACTAGCGGGATCTTACGAGCAGTACTTC | CASSNRLAGSYEQYF
TRBD2 | TRBJ2-3 | - | TRBV11-2 | 15 | TGTGCCAGCAGCCCCCTAGGACTAGCGGGTTTTACGCAGTATTTT | CASSPLGLAGFTQYF
- | TRBJ1-5 | - | TRBV4-1 | 14 | TGCGCCAGCAGAGTTCGGGCAGGGGCTCAGCCCCAGCATTTT | CASRVRAGAQPQHF
TRBD1 | TRBJ1-2 | - | TRBV7-3 | 15 | TGTGCCAGCAGCTCCTATACAACAGGGGAGGATGGCTACACCTTC | CASSSYTTGEDGYTF
- | TRBJ2-2 | - | TRBV7-3 | 13 | TGTGCCAGCAGTCGTAGGAACACCGGGGAGCTGTTTTTT | CASSRRNTGELFF
- | TRBJ2-3 | - | TRBV7-3 | 13 | TGTGCCAGCAGCTCCCCCGCGCGAGATACGCAGTATTTT | CASSSPARDTQYF